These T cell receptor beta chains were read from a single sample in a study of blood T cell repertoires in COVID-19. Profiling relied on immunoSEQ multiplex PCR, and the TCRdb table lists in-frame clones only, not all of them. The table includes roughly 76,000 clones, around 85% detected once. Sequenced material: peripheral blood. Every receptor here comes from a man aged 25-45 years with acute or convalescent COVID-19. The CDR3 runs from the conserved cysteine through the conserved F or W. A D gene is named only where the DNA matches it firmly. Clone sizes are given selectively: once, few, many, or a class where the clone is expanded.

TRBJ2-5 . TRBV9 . TGTGCCAGCAGCGGGCGGAAAGTAGAGACCCAGTACTTC CASSGRKVETQYF
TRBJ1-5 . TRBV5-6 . TGTGCCAGAACAGGTGCCCAGCCCCAGCATTTT CARTGAQPQHF
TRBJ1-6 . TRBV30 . TGTGCCTGGAGTGGCGATAATTCACCCCTCCACTTT CAWSGDNSPLHF
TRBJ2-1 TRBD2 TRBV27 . TGTGCCAGCAGTTCCCCGACTAGCGGGAGGACAAGGAGCTCCTACAATGAGCAGTTCTTC CASSSPTSGRTRSSYNEQFF
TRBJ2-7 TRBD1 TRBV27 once TGTGCCAGCAGTTTATCAACCCCCCGGGACAGCTCCTACGAGCAGTACTTC CASSLSTPRDSSYEQYF
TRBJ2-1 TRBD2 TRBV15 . TGTGCCACCAGCAGAGATGCGACTAGCGGGAGTAGGGATGAGCAGTTCTTC CATSRDATSGSRDEQFF
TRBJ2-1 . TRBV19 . TGTGCCAGTAGTATGGCCCCAGGCGCCTACAATGAGCAGTTCTTC CASSMAPGAYNEQFF
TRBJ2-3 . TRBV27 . TGTGCCAGCAGTTTAACAGGCCTCTTAGGCACAGATACGCAGTATTTT CASSLTGLLGTDTQYF
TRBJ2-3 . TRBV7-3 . TGTGCCAGCAGCTTAAGACTTTTAGATACGCAGTATTTT CASSLRLLDTQYF
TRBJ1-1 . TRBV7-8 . TGTGCCAGCAGCCACAGAAGTCCCGGACAGCTGAACACTGAAGCTTTCTTT CASSHRSPGQLNTEAFF
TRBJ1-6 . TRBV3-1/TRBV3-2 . TGTGCCAGCAGCCAAGGAGCGAATTCACCCCTCCACTTT CASSQGANSPLHF
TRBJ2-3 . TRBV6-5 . TGTGCCAGCAGCTCGGGGTTCGCAGATACGCAGTATTTT CASSSGFADTQYF
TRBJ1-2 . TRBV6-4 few TGTGCCAGCAGTGACTCGAGACAGAGCTACACCTTC CASSDSRQSYTF
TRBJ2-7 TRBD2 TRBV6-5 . TGTGCCAGCAGACCACGGGGGGGCGGCTCCTACGAGCAGTACTTC CASRPRGGGSYEQYF
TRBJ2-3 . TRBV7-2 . TGTGCCAGCAGCCGTGGGGGCGGGGATACGCAGTATTTT CASSRGGGDTQYF
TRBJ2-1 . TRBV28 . TGTGCCAGCAGTTTGCGGGAACCGTACAATGAGCAGTTCTTC CASSLREPYNEQFF
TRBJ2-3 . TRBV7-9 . TGTGCCAGCAGCCCCGGGGTGGATACGCAGTATTTT CASSPGVDTQYF
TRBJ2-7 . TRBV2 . TGTGCCGGTAGGCAGGGCAGCTCCTACGAGCAGTACTTC CAGRQGSSYEQYF
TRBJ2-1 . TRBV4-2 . TGTGCCAGCAGCCAAGTCCGAGGAAGCTCCTACAATGAGCAGTTCTTC CASSQVRGSSYNEQFF
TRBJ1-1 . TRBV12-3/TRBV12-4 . TGTGCCAGCAGCCCCGGGGGGAACACTGAAGCTTTCTTT CASSPGGNTEAFF
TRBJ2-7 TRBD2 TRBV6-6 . TGTGCCAGCAGATCTAATAGCGGGAACTACGAGCAGTACTTC CASRSNSGNYEQYF
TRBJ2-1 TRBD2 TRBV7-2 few TGTGCCAGCAGCTTAGCTAGCGGGAGGGCCAGTGAGCAGTTCTTC CASSLASGRASEQFF
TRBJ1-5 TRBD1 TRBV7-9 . TGTGCCAGCAGCTCGGGACAGGGACTCAATCAGCCCCAGCATTTT CASSSGQGLNQPQHF
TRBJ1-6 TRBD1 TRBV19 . TGTGCCAGTACCGGGACAGGGTCCTCACCCCTCCACTTT CASTGTGSSPLHF
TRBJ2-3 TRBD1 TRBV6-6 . TGTGCCAGCAGCCCAACAGGGGTGAATACGCAGTATTTT CASSPTGVNTQYF
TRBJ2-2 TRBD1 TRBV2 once TGTGCCAGCAGTCCCTGGACAGGGTATCCCGGGGAGCTGTTTTTT CASSPWTGYPGELFF
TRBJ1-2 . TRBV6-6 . TGTGCCAGCAGTTACTCGAGAGGCGAACATGGCTACACCTTC CASSYSRGEHGYTF
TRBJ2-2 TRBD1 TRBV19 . TGTGCCAGTAACCAGGGGGCAGGCGTCACCGGGGAGCTGTTTTTT CASNQGAGVTGELFF
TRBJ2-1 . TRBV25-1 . TGTGCCAGCAAGCGGAGTTACAATGAGCAGTTCTTC CASKRSYNEQFF